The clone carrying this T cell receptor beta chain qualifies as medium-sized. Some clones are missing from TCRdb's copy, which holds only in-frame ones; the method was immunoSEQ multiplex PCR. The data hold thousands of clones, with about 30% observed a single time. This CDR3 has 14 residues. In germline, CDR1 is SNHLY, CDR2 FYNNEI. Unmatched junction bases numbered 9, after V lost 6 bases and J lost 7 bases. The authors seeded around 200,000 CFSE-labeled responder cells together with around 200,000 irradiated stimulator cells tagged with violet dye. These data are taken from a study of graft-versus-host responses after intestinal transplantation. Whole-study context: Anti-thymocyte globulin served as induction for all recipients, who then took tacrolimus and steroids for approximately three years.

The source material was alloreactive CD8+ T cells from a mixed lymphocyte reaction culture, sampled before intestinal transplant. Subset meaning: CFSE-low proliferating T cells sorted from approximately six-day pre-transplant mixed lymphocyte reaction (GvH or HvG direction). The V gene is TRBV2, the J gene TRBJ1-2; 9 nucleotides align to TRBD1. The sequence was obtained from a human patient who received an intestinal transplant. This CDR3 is CASRLGQGLLGYTF. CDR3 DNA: TGTGCCAGCAGACTGGGACAGGGCCTCCTTGGCTACACCTTC.